The next 15 T cell receptor beta chains were all read from a single sample in a study of blood T cells in healthy people across ages. The authors ran a second PCR of about 6 to 11 cycles using a sample-barcoded 5' primer and a J-beta primer mix. TCRdb reanalysed the 5' RACE reads using MiXCR and keeps one entry per CDR3 protein. The sample shows 800,000 to 950,000 distinct CDR3 sequences, approximately 49% of them seen only once. The sequenced material came from blood. These receptors were collected from a young man in good health.

CDR3 protein: CASSPEGVTGFTDTQYF. CDR3 sequence (DNA): TGCGCCAGCAGCCCGGAGGGGGTGACAGGCTTCACAGATACGCAGTATTTT. The rearrangement uses TRBV4-3 and TRBJ2-3, with D perhaps given as TRBD1 or TRBD2 (6 bases each). CDR1 and CDR2 (germline): LGHNA, YSLEER. The CDR3 runs 17 residues. Trimming took 4 bases from V and 2 from J, leaving 19 bases between them.

The table lists this clonotype with many counts. The V call is TRBV5-5, the J call TRBJ2-2; possible D gene TRBD1, 6 bases. Germline V lookup: CDR1 SGHKS, CDR2 YYEKEE (reference sequence). Trimming removed 1 base from V and 0 bases from J, with 7 bases in between. The CDR3 has 15 amino acids. The CDR3 DNA is TGTGCCAGCAGCTTGACAGGGCCGAACACCGGGGAGCTGTTTTTT. This sequence encodes CASSLTGPNTGELFF.

This sequence joins TRBV7-9 and TRBJ2-1; D might be TRBD1 or TRBD2, each matching 5 bases. The CDR3 extends over 15 amino acids. CDR1 SEHNR and CDR2 FQNEAQ come from the germline V gene (reference sequence). The ends were cut back, 3 bases at V and 5 bases at J, with 14 bases in the middle. The CDR3 region has the DNA TGTGCCAGCAGCTTCCGTGGGACGGAAGACAATGAGCAGTTCTTC. This gives the protein CASSFRGTEDNEQFF. Variable domain in full (rest from reference TRBV7-9 and TRBJ2-1): DTGVSQNPRHKITKRGQNVTFRCDPISEHNRLYWYRQTLGQGPEFLTYFQNEAQLEKSRLLSDRFSAERPKGSFSTLEIQRTEQGDSAMYLCASSFRGTEDNEQFFGPGTRLTVL.

This sequence joins TRBV27 and TRBJ2-1, with 11 positions matching TRBD1. CDR3 size: 15 residues. Trimming at V came to 8 bases and at J to 8 bases, leaving 11 bases not matched to a gene. Germline V gives CDR1 MNHEY, CDR2 SMNVEV (reference sequence). The CDR3 DNA is TGTGCCAGCGCTCTTGGACAGGGGGCTATCGATGAGCAGTTCTTC. Residues: CASALGQGAIDEQFF.

V gene TRBV12-3 or TRBV12-4 combines with J gene TRBJ2-4, with TRBD1 matching 8 bases. This CDR3 has 15 residues. V dropped 6 bases and J dropped 2; count of bases not matched to a gene: 6. The CDR3 here is CASSIGQGPKNIQYF. For the CDR3, the DNA is TGTGCCAGCAGCATCGGACAGGGCCCCAAAAACATTCAGTACTTC.

This clonotype was picked up a small number of times. CDR3 sequence: CASIPELQTGANVLTF. The DNA for the CDR3 is TGTGCCAGCATCCCGGAGCTTCAGACTGGGGCCAACGTCCTGACTTTC. The V and J genes are TRBV6-2 or TRBV6-3 and TRBJ2-6; the D is unclear. The CDR3 extends over 16 amino acids. Per germline, CDR1 MNHEY and CDR2 SVGEGT. V was pared by 7 bases and J by 2 bases, with 15 bases between.

The rearrangement uses TRBV4-2 and TRBJ2-7; D is uncertain. The V end was cut by 0 bases, the J end by 2 bases, with 11 bases between. Germline V CDR1 and CDR2: LGHNA, YNFKEQ. The CDR3 spans 15 residues. The CDR3 DNA follows: TGTGCCAGCAGCCAAGAGGCAGAAGAGCCCTACGAGCAGTACTTC. It specifies CASSQEAEEPYEQYF.

The rearrangement links TRBV20-1 to TRBJ2-5, with 7 bases that match TRBD1. The assigned J gene may be wrong: the sequence end matches TRBJ2-7 better. The germline V gene encodes CDR1 DFQATT and CDR2 SNEGSKA (reference sequence). The CDR3 covers 14 residues. The CDR3 DNA reads TGCAGTGCTGATCCAGGGGACAGCCTCTACGAGCAGTACTTC. It yields the protein CSADPGDSLYEQYF.

The chain links TRBV29-1 to TRBJ2-5; 8 positions agree with TRBD2. Judging by the DNA end, TRBJ2-7 fits better; the J call may be wrong. This CDR3 has 16 residues. Germline lookup yields CDR1 SQVTM and CDR2 ANQGSEA. This CDR3 is CSVLGGDRAGASEQYF. The CDR3 bases are TGCAGCGTCCTAGGGGGGGATAGAGCGGGGGCTTCCGAGCAGTACTTC.

In this sample, this clonotype turned up once. The chain uses TRBV10-3 and TRBJ1-2; D uncertain. Germline CDR1 is ENHRY and CDR2 is SYGVKD. This CDR3 spans 13 amino acids. The V end lost 4 bases, the J end lost 1 base, and 7 bases lay between the germline ends. The CDR3 sequence: CAISGWINYGYTF. As DNA, the CDR3 is TGTGCCATCAGTGGGTGGATTAACTATGGCTACACCTTC.

This rearrangement joins TRBV20-1 to TRBJ1-6; the D is unclear. The V gene's germline CDR1 is DFQATT and CDR2 SNEGSKA (reference sequence). The ends were cut back, 6 bases at V and 8 bases at J, with 8 bases in the middle. This CDR3 has 11 residues. The CDR3 here is CSATGDSPLHF. For the CDR3, the DNA is TGCAGTGCCACCGGGGATTCACCCCTCCACTTT.

The chain combines TRBV12-3 or TRBV12-4 with TRBJ2-3, with no clear D. This CDR3 has 13 residues. The ends were cut back, 5 bases at V and 4 bases at J, with 10 bases in the middle. The CDR3 reads CASSVSRADTQYF. The CDR3, as DNA: TGTGCCAGCAGTGTCTCTAGGGCAGATACGCAGTATTTT.

The V call is TRBV7-9, the J call TRBJ2-5; D is unresolved. Germline V gives CDR1 SEHNR, CDR2 FQNEAQ (reference sequence). The CDR3 sequence is 19 residues long. The germline V and J ends were trimmed by 2 bases and 2 bases, with 24 bases remaining between them. For the CDR3, the DNA is TGTGCCAGCAGCTTACCATTGATGGGGTCGATAGTTAAGCAAGAGACCCAGTACTTC. This encodes CASSLPLMGSIVKQETQYF.

The J gene is TRBJ2-4, the V gene TRBV20-1, with 9 positions matching TRBD1. CDR3 size: 13 residues. The junction had 3 bases not matched to a gene; V was cut back by 5 bases and J by 4 bases. Germline V CDR1 and CDR2: DFQATT, SNEGSKA (reference sequence). CDR3 coding DNA: TGCAGTGCTCCCGGGACAGGGAAAAACATTCAGTACTTC. This sequence encodes CSAPGTGKNIQYF.

The J gene is TRBJ2-1, the V gene TRBV4-2; 11 bases align to TRBD2. Germline values: CDR1 LGHNA, CDR2 YNFKEQ. J gave up 6 bases and V 0 bases, and 4 bases lay outside the gene matches. This CDR3 spans 16 amino acids. CDR3 DNA sequence: TGTGCCAGCAGCCAAGAAGAGGGGACTAGCGGCAATGAGCAGTTCTTC. It translates to CASSQEEGTSGNEQFF.